This T cell receptor (beta chain) was obtained from a study of cytomegalovirus exposure and HLA in healthy donors. PCR involved 60 Vbeta and 13 Jbeta primers. Method: immunoSEQ multiplex PCR; TCRdb's copy keeps in-frame clones and lacks some. The table has 130,000 or so clones, 70% to 80% seen once. Sequencing was done on a sample of PBMCs. The receptor comes from a woman aged 45-65 years in good health and CMV-seropositive.

The CDR3 DNA is TGTGCCAGCAGGGTCGGCGGGAGGTCAGAGACCCAGTACTTC. Residues: CASRVGGRSETQYF. The V and J genes are TRBV5-4 and TRBJ2-5, with TRBD2 matching over 8 bases. The V segment lost 5 bases and the J segment 4 bases; nucleotides outside the gene matches: 7. The CDR3 is 14 amino acids. From germline, CDR1 is SGHNT and CDR2 YYREEE (reference sequence).